This T cell receptor beta chain was retrieved from a study of cytomegalovirus exposure and HLA in healthy donors. General study results and limits: Reportedly, fewer N-insertions than the approximately 610-donor mean appeared in an Asian-associated ancestry cluster in a later analysis.

About this clone: Its antigen is unidentified. One junction end disagrees with the germline gene, perhaps due to a read error.

Germline V gene data show CDR1 as MDHEN and CDR2 as SYDVKM. The CDR3 is 11 residues long. PCR primers comprised 60 Vbeta and 13 Jbeta primers. TCRdb's table, derived via immunoSEQ multiplex PCR, lists solely in-frame clones and lacks some. The data contain 160,000 or so clones, 75% to 85% of them singletons. The V call is TRBV28, the J call TRBJ2-7, with D hard to call. Sample: PBMCs. The clonotype was recovered from a man younger than 45 in good health and CMV-seronegative. CDR3 DNA: TGTGCCAGCAGTTTAACGAGCGAGCAGTCCTTC. The encoded protein is CASSLTSEQSF.